This T cell receptor (beta chain) was observed in a study of T cells expressing NK-cell markers. About the research overall: Seven donors tested HCMV-seropositive and one tested seronegative among the eight sequenced.

For each CDR3 protein, TCRdb gives one entry from its re-call of the 5' RACE reads, without DNA. The sample totals a few hundred thousand distinct CDR3 sequences; its top ten clones hold 1.4%. This CDR3 comprises 15 residues. CDR1 DFQATT and CDR2 SNEGSKA come from the germline V gene (reference sequence). The sequenced material came from blood T cells: a sorted CD56 or NKG2C T cell subset, CD4+ or CD8+ T cells, or bulk PBMC T cells (not recorded which). This TCR derives from a woman between 45 and 65 years old in good health. The gene calls are TRBV20-1 and TRBJ1-6; TCRdb's D gene call, TRBD1, goes unchecked for lack of DNA. The CDR3 sequence is CSAREGTGYGSPLHF.